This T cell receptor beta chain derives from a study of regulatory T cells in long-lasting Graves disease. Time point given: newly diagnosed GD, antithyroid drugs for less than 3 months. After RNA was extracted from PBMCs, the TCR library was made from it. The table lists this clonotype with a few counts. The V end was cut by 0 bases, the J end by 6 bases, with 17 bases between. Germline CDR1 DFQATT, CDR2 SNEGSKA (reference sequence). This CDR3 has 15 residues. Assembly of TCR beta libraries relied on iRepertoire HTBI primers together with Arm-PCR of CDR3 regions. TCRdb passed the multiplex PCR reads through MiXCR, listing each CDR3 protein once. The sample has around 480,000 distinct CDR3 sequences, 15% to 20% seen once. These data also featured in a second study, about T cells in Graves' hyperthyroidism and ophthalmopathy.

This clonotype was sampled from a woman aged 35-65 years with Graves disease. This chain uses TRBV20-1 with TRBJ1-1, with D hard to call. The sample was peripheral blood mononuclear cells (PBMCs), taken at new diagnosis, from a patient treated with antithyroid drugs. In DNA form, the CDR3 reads TGCAGTGCTAGAGATTGGGGTGTTAGACTGCCTGAAGCTTTCTTT. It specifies CSARDWGVRLPEAFF.